The 29 T cell receptor beta chains below were found in one sample sequenced in a study of blood T cell repertoires in COVID-19. Repertoires were generated with immunoSEQ multiplex PCR, while TCRdb's copy carries only in-frame clones and drops some. The sample holds roughly 360,000 clones, roughly 80% seen once. The specimen was peripheral blood. These receptors all stem from a human donor with acute or convalescent COVID-19. The donor label of this sample is uncertain.

This chain connects TRBV6-6 to TRBJ1-6; tentatively, D is TRBD1 (5 bases). The CDR3 is made up of 14 amino acids. In germline, CDR1 is MNHNY, CDR2 SVGAGI (reference sequence). V was shortened by 6 bases and J by 9 bases, with 15 bases between the two germline ends. In nucleotides, the CDR3 is TGTGCCAGCAGCCCCACAGGAAAACGTTCACCCCTCCACTTT. Translation: CASSPTGKRSPLHF.

This sequence joins TRBV7-8 and TRBJ2-3, with 7 positions matching TRBD2. This CDR3 region has 13 residues. CDR1 is SGHVS and CDR2 is FQNEAQ in the germline V gene. The V gene end was trimmed by 5 bases and the J gene end by 6 bases; junction bases not matched to a gene: 5. The CDR3 DNA follows: TGTGCCAGCAGCCACGGGCGGGGGGATACGCAGTATTTT. Translated, it gives CASSHGRGDTQYF. The variable domain in full, with the rest retrieved from reference TRBV7-8 and TRBJ2-3, is GAGVSQSPRYKVAKRGQDVALRCDPISGHVSLFWYQQALGQGPEFLTYFQNEAQLDKSGLPSDRFFAERPEGSVSTLKIQRTQQEDSAVYLCASSHGRGDTQYFGPGTRLTVL.

The chain carries TRBV6-5 and TRBJ1-4; D uncertain. Germline V gives CDR1 MNHEY, CDR2 SVGAGI. The CDR3 runs 11 residues. Trimming cost V 5 bases and J 7 bases, with 5 bases left between them. CDR3 sequence: CASSPIEKLFF. CDR3 sequence (DNA): TGTGCCAGCAGTCCAATTGAAAAACTGTTTTTT.

V is TRBV4-2 and J is TRBJ1-4; D remains unclear. CDR3 length equals 14 residues. CDR1 is LGHNA and CDR2 is YNFKEQ in the germline V gene. The V and J ends lost 7 bases and 8 bases respectively, with 17 bases between them. The CDR3 nucleotides read TGTGCCAGCACCCAGAATTGGGCAACGGAAAAACTGTTTTTT. It yields the protein CASTQNWATEKLFF.

A note on this clone: This same CDR3 is encoded by further DNA sequences in the sample. The chain combines TRBV18 with TRBJ1-5; 10 positions match TRBD1. The V segment lost 3 bases and the J segment 4 bases; nucleotides outside the gene matches: 0. Germline loops: CDR1 KGHSH, CDR2 LQKENI. CDR3 length equals 14 residues. CDR3 protein: CASSPGQGNQPQHF. In DNA form, the CDR3 reads TGTGCCAGCTCACCGGGACAGGGGAATCAGCCCCAGCATTTT.

This clone came up once. J is TRBJ1-1 and V is TRBV30; 7 bases line up with TRBD1. V was pared by 5 bases and J by 1 base, with 1 base of the junction left unmatched. Germline assignment: CDR1 GTSNPN and CDR2 SVGIG (reference sequence). This CDR3 is 12 amino acids long. The CDR3 nucleotides read TGTGCCTGGGACAGGGCGAACACTGAAGCTTTCTTT. Translation gives CAWDRANTEAFF.

The chain links TRBV7-9 to TRBJ2-1; TRBD1 aligns across 9 bases. The V gene end was trimmed by 5 bases and the J gene end by 8 bases; junction bases not matched to a gene: 7. The CDR3 contains 14 residues. CDR1 is SEHNR, CDR2 FQNEAQ, per germline (reference sequence). The CDR3 spells CASSPWTGDDEQFF. The CDR3 nucleotides read TGTGCCAGCAGCCCCTGGACAGGGGATGATGAGCAGTTCTTC.

This clone was seen a handful of times. V and J are TRBV5-1 and TRBJ2-2; 10 nucleotides match TRBD2. From germline, CDR1 is SGHRS and CDR2 YFSETQ. Unmatched junction bases numbered 4, after V lost 4 bases and J lost 4 bases. The CDR3 is 15 amino acids. CDR3 protein: CASSGGLALTGELFF. CDR3 DNA: TGCGCCAGCAGCGGGGGACTAGCGCTCACCGGGGAGCTGTTTTTT.

Here the CDR3 DNA reads TGCGCCTCCCTGAGGGCGAACACTGAAGCTTTCTTT. It yields the protein CASLRANTEAFF. The chain is built from TRBV10-2 and TRBJ1-1; D uncertain. Trimming pared 11 bases from V and 1 base from J, leaving 11 bases between. Germline V gene lookup returns CDR1 WSHSY and CDR2 SAAADI. This CDR3 is built from 12 residues.

The chain couples TRBV28 to TRBJ1-1, with 10 bases identical to TRBD1. CDR1 and CDR2 (germline): MDHEN, SYDVKM. The CDR3 is 17 amino acids. J gave up 6 bases and V 6 bases, and 16 bases lay outside the gene matches. CDR3 in amino acids: CASRPRGQGKMRAEAFF. As DNA, the CDR3 is TGTGCCAGCAGACCGAGGGGACAGGGGAAGATGAGGGCTGAAGCTTTCTTT.

This clone was seen only a few times. The genes are TRBV28 and TRBJ2-7, with 7 bases fitting TRBD1. The CDR3 contains 17 residues. The V gene's germline CDR1 is MDHEN and CDR2 SYDVKM. The ends lost 4 bases at V and 2 bases at J; junction bases unmatched: 14. The CDR3 is CASSSPGQRPLAYEQYF. In DNA, the CDR3 is TGTGCCAGCAGTTCCCCGGGACAGAGACCCTTGGCCTACGAGCAGTACTTC.

The chain recombines TRBV2 with TRBJ1-1; D unclear. The V end lost 5 bases, the J end lost 2 bases, and 6 bases lay between the germline ends. Per germline, CDR1 SNHLY and CDR2 FYNNEI. The CDR3 sequence is 12 residues long. CDR3 region: CASSSRNTEAFF. CDR3 sequence (DNA): TGTGCCAGCAGTTCGCGAAACACTGAAGCTTTCTTT.

This chain joins TRBV20-1 and TRBJ1-1; D ambiguous. From germline, CDR1 is DFQATT and CDR2 SNEGSKA (reference sequence). CDR3 size: 16 residues. Trimming pared 3 bases from V and 0 bases from J, leaving 17 bases between. This CDR3 is CSASSPPGRMNTEAFF. CDR3 in DNA: TGCAGTGCTAGTAGTCCGCCGGGGAGAATGAACACTGAAGCTTTCTTT.

This chain connects TRBV11-3 to TRBJ1-1; TRBD1 might be the D (5 bases). The V gene lost 5 bases and the J gene lost 7 bases, with 14 bases spanning the gap. Germline CDR1 is SGHNT and CDR2 is YENEEA. The CDR3 has 13 residues. CDR3 sequence: CASSRFGGGEAFF. Written as DNA, the CDR3 is TGTGCCAGCAGCCGATTCGGCGGGGGTGAAGCTTTCTTT. The whole variable domain, filled in from reference TRBV11-3 and TRBJ1-1, reads EAGVVQSPRYKIIEKKQPVAFWCNPISGHNTLYWYLQNLGQGPELLIRYENEEAVDDSQLPKDRFSAERLKGVDSTLKIQPAELGDSAVYLCASSRFGGGEAFFGQGTRLTVV.

This chain uses TRBV7-6 with TRBJ2-2; a weak D match, TRBD2 (6 bases). Trimming removed 3 bases from V and 5 bases from J, with 16 bases in between. The germline V gene has CDR1 SGHVS and CDR2 FNYEAQ. This CDR3 has 16 residues. CDR3 residues: CASSLGGGVSTGELFF. Written as DNA, the CDR3 is TGTGCCAGCAGCTTGGGTGGAGGGGTTTCAACCGGGGAGCTGTTTTTT. The full variable domain, completed using reference TRBV7-6 and TRBJ2-2, is GAGVSQSPRYKVTKRGQDVALRCDPISGHVSLYWYRQALGQGPEFLTYFNYEAQQDKSGLPNDRFSAERPEGSISTLTIQRTEQRDSAMYRCASSLGGGVSTGELFFGEGSRLTVL.

The chain couples TRBV7-9 to TRBJ2-1; 12 bases fit TRBD2. The CDR3 totals 15 residues. V lost 4 bases, J lost 12 bases, and 10 bases stayed unmatched. CDR1 SEHNR and CDR2 FQNEAQ come from the germline V gene (reference sequence). The CDR3 region is CASSSGLAGGERQFF. The CDR3 nucleotides are TGTGCCAGCAGCTCGGGACTAGCGGGCGGGGAAAGGCAGTTCTTC.

This chain uses TRBV29-1 with TRBJ1-2, with unresolved D. Germline CDR1 SQVTM, CDR2 ANQGSEA. Trimming pared 0 bases from V and 2 bases from J, leaving 10 bases between. The CDR3 consists of 14 residues. In DNA form, the CDR3 reads TGCAGCGTTGAAGATCGTGGCAGAAACTATGGCTACACCTTC. Translating gives CSVEDRGRNYGYTF.

The chain uses TRBV5-4 and TRBJ2-3; 15 positions agree with TRBD2. Germline V lookup: CDR1 SGHNT, CDR2 YYREEE (reference sequence). J lost 4 bases, V lost 2 bases, and 2 bases had no gene match. This CDR3 is built from 16 residues. This CDR3 is CASSFGLAGGADTQYF. CDR3 coding DNA: TGTGCCAGCAGCTTTGGACTAGCGGGAGGGGCAGATACGCAGTATTTT. Full variable domain (remainder filled in from reference TRBV5-4 and TRBJ2-3): ETGVTQSPTHLIKTRGQQVTLRCSSQSGHNTVSWYQQALGQGPQFIFQYYREEENGRGNFPPRFSGLQFPNYSSELNVNALELDDSALYLCASSFGLAGGADTQYFGPGTRLTVL.

This clone has only a few counts. The chain recombines TRBV4-1 with TRBJ2-3; TRBD2 aligns across 9 bases. Trimming cost V 4 bases and J 3 bases; bases outside gene matches: 14. CDR1 MGHRA and CDR2 YSYEKL come from the germline V gene. This CDR3 contains 18 residues. The CDR3 DNA reads as TGCGCCAGCAGCCCGGGCGGGGGGGCGAGGGGTTATACAGATACGCAGTATTTT. The encoded protein is CASSPGGGARGYTDTQYF.

This chain uses TRBV11-2 with TRBJ2-1, with 14 bases aligning to TRBD2. Germline V lookup: CDR1 SGHAT, CDR2 FQNNGV. This CDR3 region has 16 residues. V gave up 5 bases and J gave up 8 bases; unmatched junction bases: 8. CDR3 nucleotide sequence: TGTGCCAGCAGCCCCCAGACTAGCGGGAGGGCCCATGAGCAGTTCTTC. Its protein product is CASSPQTSGRAHEQFF.

The rearrangement links TRBV15 to TRBJ2-1; TRBD2 matches 10 bases. V shed 0 bases and J 5 bases; nucleotides not matched to a gene: 13. Germline V gene data show CDR1 as LNHNV and CDR2 as YYDKDF (reference sequence). CDR3 length: 19 residues. CDR3 sequence (DNA): TGTGCCACCAGCAGAGATCGGGGGGTCAGCGGGAGGGCGGACAATGAGCAGTTCTTC. As protein: CATSRDRGVSGRADNEQFF.

This chain joins TRBV5-4 and TRBJ2-4; 9 bases fit TRBD1. Germline CDR1 is SGHNT and CDR2 is YYREEE (reference sequence). The V gene end was trimmed by 4 bases and the J gene end by 8 bases; junction bases not matched to a gene: 10. This CDR3 is built from 15 residues. CDR3 sequence (DNA): TGTGCCAGCAGCGGCCCTGACAGGGGGGCGGACATTCAGTACTTC. It yields the protein CASSGPDRGADIQYF.

The rearrangement joins TRBV6-5 to TRBJ1-6; TRBD1 agrees at 7 bases. This CDR3 region has 16 residues. The V and J ends lost 2 bases and 10 bases, in that order; junction bases with no gene match: 11. CDR1 MNHEY and CDR2 SVGAGI come from the germline V gene. CDR3 nucleotide sequence: TGTGCCAGCAGTTACACGGACAGGAGGGGCAGCTCACCCCTCCACTTT. Translated, it gives CASSYTDRRGSSPLHF.

The V and J genes are TRBV29-1 and TRBJ2-2; D may be TRBD2 (7 bases). The germline V gene has CDR1 SQVTM and CDR2 ANQGSEA. The ends were cut back, 4 bases at V and 2 bases at J, with 11 bases in the middle. This CDR3 has 14 residues. CDR3 sequence: CSVVRGANTGELFF. CDR3 sequence (DNA): TGCAGCGTTGTCCGGGGGGCAAACACCGGGGAGCTGTTTTTT.

The V call is TRBV5-1, the J call TRBJ1-4; D is uncertain. The CDR3 runs 15 residues. The V end was cut by 4 bases, the J end by 2 bases, with 12 bases between. Germline V lookup: CDR1 SGHRS, CDR2 YFSETQ. The CDR3 bases are TGCGCCAGCAGCCCGACGGGGTTCACTAATGAAAAACTGTTTTTT. This encodes CASSPTGFTNEKLFF. Drawing the rest from reference TRBV5-1 and TRBJ1-4, the complete variable domain is KAGVTQTPRYLIKTRGQQVTLSCSPISGHRSVSWYQQTPGQGLQFLFEYFSETQRNKGNFPGRFSGRQFSNSRSEMNVSTLELGDSALYLCASSPTGFTNEKLFFGSGTQLSVL.

This sequence joins TRBV2 and TRBJ1-2; D is perhaps TRBD1 (6 bases). In germline, CDR1 is SNHLY, CDR2 FYNNEI. The CDR3 runs to 13 residues. V dropped 6 bases and J dropped 2 bases, with 10 bases sitting between them. Here the CDR3 reads CASSFGTNYGYTF. CDR3 in DNA: TGTGCCAGCAGCTTCGGGACAAACTATGGCTACACCTTC. The whole variable domain, remainder taken from reference TRBV2 and TRBJ1-2, is EPEVTQTPSHQVTQMGQEVILRCVPISNHLYFYWYRQILGQKVEFLVSFYNNEISEKSEIFDDQFSVERPDGSNFTLKIRSTKLEDSAMYFCASSFGTNYGYTFGSGTRLTVV.

The chain employs TRBV7-9 and TRBJ1-1, with 9 bases identical to TRBD1. CDR1 and CDR2 (germline): SEHNR, FQNEAQ (reference sequence). With 6 bases clipped from V and 4 bases from J, the junction kept 3 bases outside the gene matches. The CDR3 is made up of 13 amino acids. As DNA, the CDR3 is TGTGCCAGCAGGCCGACAGGGGGCACTGAAGCTTTCTTT. Translating it yields CASRPTGGTEAFF.

The V and J genes are TRBV19 and TRBJ1-2; 7 positions match TRBD1. This CDR3 is 14 amino acids long. Germline assignment: CDR1 LNHDA and CDR2 SQIVND (reference sequence). Trimming at V came to 8 bases and at J to 4 bases, leaving 10 bases not matched to a gene. In nucleotides, the CDR3 is TGTGCCAGTCGCACACAGGGGTTGGCCTATGGCTACACCTTC. Translated: CASRTQGLAYGYTF. Looking up the rest from reference TRBV19 and TRBJ1-2 gives the full variable domain: DGGITQSPKYLFRKEGQNVTLSCEQNLNHDAMYWYRQDPGQGLRLIYYSQIVNDFQKGDIAEGYSVSREKKESFPLTVTSAQKNPTAFYLCASRTQGLAYGYTFGSGTRLTVV.

The chain carries TRBV18 and TRBJ1-5; 7 bases line up with TRBD1. Trimming removed 4 bases from V and 4 bases from J; junction bases left unmatched: 16. The germline CDR1 and CDR2 sequences are KGHSH and LQKENI. This CDR3 is built from 18 residues. The CDR3 bases are TGTGCCAGCTCACTCTACAGTACCCGGGACAGCTCTAATCAGCCCCAGCATTTT. Translating it yields CASSLYSTRDSSNQPQHF.